This T cell receptor (beta chain) was recovered during a study of tumour-infiltrating T cells in Burkitt lymphoma. About the study: Overall and progression-free survival were predicted by productive clonality.

This clone was counted only a few times. The CDR3 extends over 15 amino acids. V was pared by 6 bases and J by 0 bases, with 15 bases between. CDR1 LNHDA and CDR2 SQIVND come from the germline V gene (reference sequence). Method: immunoSEQ multiplex PCR; TCRdb's copy keeps in-frame clones and lacks some. The sample comprises roughly 1,500 clones, around a sixth of which are singletons, and more than 10% rests with the top ten. The TCR sequence derives from a human donor with diffuse large B-cell lymphoma. What was sequenced was tumor tissue. J is TRBJ2-7 and V is TRBV19; weak D call: TRBD1 (6 bases). DNA for the CDR3: TGTGCCAGTAGACCGGGACACCTTAGCTCCTACGAGCAGTACTTC. Translated: CASRPGHLSSYEQYF.